Listed below are T cell receptor beta chains from one sample, sequenced in a study of T cell repertoires in cytomegalovirus infection. TCRdb independently ran MiXCR on the reads; one entry per CDR3 protein. Altogether 310,000 or so distinct CDR3 sequences are present, 9.6% being singletons, with the ten largest covering around 2.5%. What was sequenced was PBMCs. All receptors come from a human donor in good health (CMV status not recorded). Some clones in this sample may be carry-over from other donors' samples. Both conserved end residues are part of each CDR3. The order of the fields is V gene, J gene, CDR3 protein.

>TRBV10-3|TRBJ2-3
CAISESEVGTDTQYF
>TRBV6-2/TRBV6-3|TRBJ1-2
CASTRGNYGYTF
>TRBV7-2|TRBJ2-3
CASSFKQGPDTQYF
>TRBV7-9|TRBJ2-7
CASSSGLTGSPYEQYF
>TRBV14|TRBJ2-1
CASSQDYANYNEQFF
>TRBV6-2/TRBV6-3|TRBJ1-1
CASSRDREATEAFF
>TRBV7-2|TRBJ2-1
CASSARGPGYEQFF
>TRBV20-1|TRBJ1-2
CSARNRRDYGYTF
>TRBV5-1|TRBJ2-3
CASKTGQEADTQYF
>TRBV28|TRBJ1-5
CASSLMHQPQHF
>TRBV20-1|TRBJ2-5
CSASLGQANKETQYF
>TRBV7-2|TRBJ2-5
CASSLELVQETQYF
>TRBV4-1|TRBJ2-7
CASSQGWGDEQYF
>TRBV25-1|TRBJ1-1
CASILDRGKPEAFF
>TRBV7-8|TRBJ2-3
CASSSFAGGGTDTQYF
>TRBV6-1|TRBJ2-1
CASTRAGDYNEQFF
>TRBV29-1|TRBJ2-2
CSVTGVAGNTGELFF
>TRBV7-2|TRBJ2-2
CASSLGSRPNTGELFF
>TRBV20-1|TRBJ1-1
CSARDAQGGTEAFF
>TRBV7-8|TRBJ1-5
CASSERLRGRFQPQHF
>TRBV20-1|TRBJ1-1
CSARGVEHTEAFF
>TRBV10-3|TRBJ2-1
CAISESNDGRDEQFF
>TRBV7-2|TRBJ2-3
CASSTDRATSTDTQYF
>TRBV28|TRBJ1-4
CATEGVAEKLFF
>TRBV19|TRBJ2-1
CASKRGRNSFSYNEQFF
>TRBV7-2|TRBJ2-3
CASSVGQGYLDTQYF
>TRBV20-1|TRBJ2-5
CSAPERGGKTQYF
>TRBV5-6|TRBJ1-1
CASSLRGGVEAFF
>TRBV6-2/TRBV6-3|TRBJ2-1
CASSPLGQTNEQFF
>TRBV27|TRBJ2-7
CASSLGGATYEQYF
>TRBV5-4|TRBJ2-5
CASTNGGPAGPETQYF
>TRBV6-1|TRBJ1-5
CASGIIVAQPQHF
>TRBV5-1|TRBJ1-2
CASRRDQNYGYTF